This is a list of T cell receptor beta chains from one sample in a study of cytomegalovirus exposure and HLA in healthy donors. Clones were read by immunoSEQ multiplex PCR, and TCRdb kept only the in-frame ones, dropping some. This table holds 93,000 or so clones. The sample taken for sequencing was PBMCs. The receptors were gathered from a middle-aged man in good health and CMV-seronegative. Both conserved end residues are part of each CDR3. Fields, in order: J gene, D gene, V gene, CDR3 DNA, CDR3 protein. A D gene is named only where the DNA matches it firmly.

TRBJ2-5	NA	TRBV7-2	TGTGCCAGCAGCCCCCGACGGGGGCAAGAGACCCAGTACTTC	CASSPRRGQETQYF
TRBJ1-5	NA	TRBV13	TGTGCCAGCAGCATACGGACATCCCTAGGGGCGCCCCAGCATTTT	CASSIRTSLGAPQHF
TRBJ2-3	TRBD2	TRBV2	TGTGCCAGCAGTGAAGCGCTAGGACTAGTCACAGATACGCAGTATTTT	CASSEALGLVTDTQYF
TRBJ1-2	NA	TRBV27	TGTGCCAGCAGTTTTGTAGGAGGTGGCTACACCTTC	CASSFVGGGYTF
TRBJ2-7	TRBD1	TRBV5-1	TGCGCCAGCGGACAGGGATACGAGCAGTACTTC	CASGQGYEQYF
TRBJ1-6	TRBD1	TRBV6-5	TGTGCCAGCATGACGACAGGGGGTGATTCACCCCTCCACTTT	CASMTTGGDSPLHF
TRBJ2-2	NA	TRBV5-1	TGCGCCAGCAGGCGGGGACAGCCTAACACCGGGGAGCTGTTTTTT	CASRRGQPNTGELFF
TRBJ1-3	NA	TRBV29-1	TGCAACTTAAACAGGGAAACAGGACCCAACTCTGGAAACACCATATATTTT	CNLNRETGPNSGNTIYF
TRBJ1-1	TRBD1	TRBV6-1	TGTGCCAGCAGGGCAGGGGGAATAGCTTTCTTT	CASRAGGIAFF
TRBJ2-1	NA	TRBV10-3	TGTGCCACCATTCGGGGGGCAAGCTACAATGAGCAGTTCTTC	CATIRGASYNEQFF
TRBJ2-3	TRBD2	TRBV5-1	TGCGCCAGCAGGTCAGGCAGCTCCGGGACTAGTCGGACAGATACGCAGTATTTT	CASRSGSSGTSRTDTQYF
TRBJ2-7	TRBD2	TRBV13	TGTGCCAGTGGACTAGCGGGCTCCTCCTACGAGCAGTACTTC	CASGLAGSSYEQYF
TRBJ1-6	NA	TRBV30	TGTGCCTGGAGTGCGTCGGGAGAGGTTTCACCCCTCCACTTT	CAWSASGEVSPLHF
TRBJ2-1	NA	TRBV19	TGTGCCAGTAGTATAGACCCCTTCACAGGGAGCTCCTACAATGAGCAGTTCTTC	CASSIDPFTGSSYNEQFF
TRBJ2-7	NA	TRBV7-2	TGTGCCAGCAGCTCCGCAGGGCGAGTCGGCGAGCAGTACTTC	CASSSAGRVGEQYF
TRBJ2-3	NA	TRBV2	TGTGCCAGCAGTCAACGGAGTATGTGGGATACGCAGTATTTT	CASSQRSMWDTQYF
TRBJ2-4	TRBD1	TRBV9	TGTGCCAGCAGCGTAGAAGACAGGGGGCTTGTCATTCAGTACTTC	CASSVEDRGLVIQYF
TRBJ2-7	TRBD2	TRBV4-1	TGCGCCAGCAGCCAATTAAGAGCGGGGGACCGAAGCGAGCAGTACTTC	CASSQLRAGDRSEQYF
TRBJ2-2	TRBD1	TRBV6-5	TGTGCCAGCATCATACAGGGGACCGGGGAGCTGTTTTTT	CASIIQGTGELFF
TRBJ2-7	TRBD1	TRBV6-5	TGTGCCAGCAGGCGACAGGGGAACGAGCAGTACTTC	CASRRQGNEQYF
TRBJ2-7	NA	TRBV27	TGTGCCAGCAGCCTTTTCGCAGGGGAGACCTACGAGCAGTACTTC	CASSLFAGETYEQYF
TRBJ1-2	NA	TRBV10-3	TGTGCCATCAGTGGAGGAGGGAACTATGGCTACACCTTC	CAISGGGNYGYTF
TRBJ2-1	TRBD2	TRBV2	TGTGCCAGCAGTGAAAGCGTCAGCGGGGGGGTTAAGGATGAGCAGTTCTTC	CASSESVSGGVKDEQFF
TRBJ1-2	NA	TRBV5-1	TGCGCCAGCAGCACCGGGACAAGCGCTAACTATGGCTACACCTTC	CASSTGTSANYGYTF
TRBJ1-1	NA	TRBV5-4	TGTGCCAGCAGCTTGGAGCGGGGGCCCAGGAACACTGAAGCTTTCTTT	CASSLERGPRNTEAFF
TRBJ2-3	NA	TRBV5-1	TGCGCCAGCAGCGGGGGCTGGGCAGATACGCAGTATTTT	CASSGGWADTQYF
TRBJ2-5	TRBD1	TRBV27	TGTGCCAGCAGATCGGGACAGGCTATCGGGACCCAGTACTTC	CASRSGQAIGTQYF
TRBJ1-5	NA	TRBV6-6	TGTGCCAGCAGCATCACAGGGATGAAGCATTTT	CASSITGMKHF
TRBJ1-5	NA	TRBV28	TGTGCCAGCAATTCCGCGGACAGTAATCAGCCCCAGCATTTT	CASNSADSNQPQHF
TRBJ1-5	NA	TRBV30	TGTGCCTGGAGTGTACGAGGTAGGGGTGATCAGCCCCAGCATTTT	CAWSVRGRGDQPQHF
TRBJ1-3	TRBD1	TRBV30	TGTGCCTGGGAGACAGGGGAGAGCAACACCATATATTTT	CAWETGESNTIYF
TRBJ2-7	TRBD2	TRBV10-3	TGTGCCATCCGTCTAGCGGGGTCCTCCTACGAGCAGTACTTC	CAIRLAGSSYEQYF
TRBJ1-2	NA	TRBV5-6	TGTGCCAGCAGCTTGAACGGGGCTAACTATGGCTACACCTTC	CASSLNGANYGYTF
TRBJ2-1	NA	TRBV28	TGTGCCAGCAGTTTTCCCAGGGTAGGGAATGAGCAGTTCTTC	CASSFPRVGNEQFF
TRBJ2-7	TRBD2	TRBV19	TGTGCCAGTAGTATTTCGTCCGCGGGAGCCTACGAGCAGTACTTC	CASSISSAGAYEQYF
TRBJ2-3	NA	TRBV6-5	TGTGCCAGCAGTTACTCAGTTGGCGGGAGCACAGATACGCAGTATTTT	CASSYSVGGSTDTQYF
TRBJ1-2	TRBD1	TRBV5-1	TGCGCCAGCAGGGGGGACAGCTATGGCTACACCTTC	CASRGDSYGYTF
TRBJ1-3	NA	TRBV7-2	TGTGCCAGCAGCTCTGGTGGGGAGTCTGGAAACACCATATATTTT	CASSSGGESGNTIYF
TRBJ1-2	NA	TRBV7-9	TGTGCCAGCAGCTTAGACGGGACACCTAACTATGGCTACACCTTC	CASSLDGTPNYGYTF
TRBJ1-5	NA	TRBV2	TGTGCCAGCAGTGAAGGCCTTCTGAGTCAGCCCCAGCATTTT	CASSEGLLSQPQHF
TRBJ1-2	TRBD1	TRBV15	TGTGCCACCAGCACAGGGGGCAACTATGGCTACACCTTC	CATSTGGNYGYTF
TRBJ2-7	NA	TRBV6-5	TGTGCCAGCAGTCCACGCGGGGTCGAGCAGTACTTC	CASSPRGVEQYF
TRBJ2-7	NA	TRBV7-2	TGTGCCAGCAGCCCGTACCTTACAGACGAGCAGTACTTC	CASSPYLTDEQYF
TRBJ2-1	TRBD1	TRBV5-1	TGCGCCAGCAGCCCAGGACAGGGAACAAGGGAGCAGTTCTTC	CASSPGQGTREQFF
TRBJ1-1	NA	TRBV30	TGTGCCTGGAGCCCAGGACACGTTGGCCCGGAAGCTTTCTTT	CAWSPGHVGPEAFF
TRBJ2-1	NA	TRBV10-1	TGCGCCAGCAGTGAACAGAACTACAATGAGCAGTTCTTC	CASSEQNYNEQFF